A single sample is the source of the 23 T cell receptor beta chains below, sequenced in a study of T cells in Graves' hyperthyroidism and ophthalmopathy (dated by TCRdb to the late 2010s). Library construction relied on multiplex PCR. This sample was sequenced with an Illumina HiSeq 2000. Amplification of TCR beta CDR3 regions was carried out from RNA transcripts. For the first round of RT-PCR on the TCR CDR3, the HTBI primer set was used together with the Qiagen OneStep RT-PCR kit. TCRdb handled the public reads itself, with Q25 trimming in fastp and clone calling in MiXCR, and kept productive beta chains. Each entry is one CDR3 protein sequence, shown with its most common DNA and genes. For this sample there are hundreds of thousands of distinct CDR3 sequences; about 45% appear just once. The ten largest clones capture under 8.5% of the sample. Input material: peripheral blood or thyroid tissue (not recorded which). These receptors all come from an adult man with Graves' disease, either hyperthyroidism or ophthalmopathy (not recorded which).

The table lists this clonotype with a few counts. The chain couples TRBV12-3 or TRBV12-4 to TRBJ1-2; TRBD1 matches 7 bases. Germline trimming cut 6 bases from V and 0 bases from J; bases unmatched to any gene: 7. The CDR3 runs 15 residues. The CDR3, as DNA: TGTGCCAGCAGATACTCCCAGGGGGCTAACTATGGCTACACCTTC. Translated, it gives CASRYSQGANYGYTF.

This rearrangement joins TRBV5-8 to TRBJ2-6; D may match TRBD1 or TRBD2 (6 bases each). V was trimmed by 2 bases and J by 3 bases, leaving 9 bases between them. There are 15 residues in the CDR3. Looked up from germline, CDR1 is SGHTS and CDR2 is YDEGEE. In nucleotides, the CDR3 is TGTGCCAGCAGCTTAGGGGGGTATGGGGCCAACGTCCTGACTTTC. This sequence encodes CASSLGGYGANVLTF.

Comment on this clonotype: This sequence may be a read error, since a much larger clone differs from it by one base. The chain employs TRBV7-2 and TRBJ2-7, with 9 bases fitting TRBD1. The germline gives CDR1 SGHTA, CDR2 FQGNSA. The CDR3 contains 15 residues. As DNA, the CDR3 is TGTGCCAGCAGCTTAGTCCCGGGACAGGGTAGCGAGCCGTACTTC. Amino acid sequence: CASSLVPGQGSEPYF.

The J gene is TRBJ2-5, the V gene TRBV20-1; 7 bases are a match to TRBD2. Germline CDR1 is DFQATT and CDR2 is SNEGSKA (reference sequence). V lost 0 bases to trimming and J lost 5 bases; unmatched junction nucleotides: 12. The CDR3 is made up of 16 amino acids. The CDR3 reads CSARDRASGLGETQYF. DNA of the CDR3: TGCAGTGCTAGAGATCGGGCTAGCGGCCTTGGGGAGACCCAGTACTTC.

This clonotype was detected many times. The V gene is TRBV2, the J gene TRBJ1-5, with a tentative D call TRBD1 (5 bases). The CDR3 has 19 residues. Germline-derived CDR1 and CDR2 are SNHLY and FYNNEI. The ends were cut back, 6 bases at V and 6 bases at J, with 30 bases in the middle. The CDR3 DNA is TGTGCCAGCAGCCCCGGGGATCTTGCCCTCAGGACCCAGGGTCAGCCCCAGCATTTT. This gives the protein CASSPGDLALRTQGQPQHF.

The chain combines TRBV15 with TRBJ1-5; D is perhaps TRBD1 (5 bases). The CDR3 has 14 amino acids. Looked up from germline, CDR1 is LNHNV and CDR2 is YYDKDF (reference sequence). V shed 5 bases and J shed 4 bases, with 12 bases lying between them. The CDR3 DNA is TGTGCCACCAGCGTGAGGGGAGGTAATCAGCCCCAGCATTTT. Its protein is CATSVRGGNQPQHF.

This clonotype was found many times. The rearrangement joins TRBV2 to TRBJ1-5, with a tentative D call TRBD1 (5 bases). V dropped 6 bases and J dropped 3 bases, with 15 bases sitting between them. The CDR3 loop spans 15 amino acids. Germline-derived CDR1 and CDR2 are SNHLY and FYNNEI. CDR3: CASSDMGGNNQPQHF. The DNA of the CDR3 is TGTGCCAGCAGCGACATGGGGGGTAACAATCAGCCCCAGCATTTT. Drawing the rest from reference TRBV2 and TRBJ1-5, the complete variable domain is EPEVTQTPSHQVTQMGQEVILRCVPISNHLYFYWYRQILGQKVEFLVSFYNNEISEKSEIFDDQFSVERPDGSNFTLKIRSTKLEDSAMYFCASSDMGGNNQPQHFGDGTRLSIL.

With respect to this clonotype: A much more abundant neighbour one base away suggests this may be a read error. Lacking the conserved final phenylalanine or tryptophan, this CDR3 likely reflects a read error. This chain uses TRBV5-1 with TRBJ1-1; D is undetermined. The V end lost 3 bases, the J end lost 8 bases, and 14 bases lay between the germline ends. Germline CDR1 and CDR2: SGHRS and YFSETQ. The CDR3 is 13 residues long. Here the CDR3 DNA reads TGCGCCAGCAGCTCCGGACGGCAGAGGGAAGCTTTCCTT. Translated, it gives CASSSGRQREAFL.

In its sample, this clonotype was seen many times. V gene TRBV29-1 combines with J gene TRBJ1-2; D unclear. Trimming took 3 bases from V and 4 from J, leaving 9 bases between them. CDR3 length equals 12 residues. CDR1 and CDR2 from the germline V gene are SQVTM and ANQGSEA. In DNA, the CDR3 is TGCAGCGTTGATTCGCGGATCTATGGCTACACCTTC. This encodes CSVDSRIYGYTF.

The rearrangement uses TRBV20-1 and TRBJ2-6; 9 nucleotides align to TRBD1. The V gene's germline CDR1 is DFQATT and CDR2 SNEGSKA (reference sequence). V dropped 1 base and J dropped 3; count of bases not matched to a gene: 10. This CDR3 has 18 amino acids. In DNA form, the CDR3 reads TGCAGTGCTAGAGGGAAGTGGACAGGGGTGCGTGGGGCCAACGTCCTGACTTTC. Translating gives CSARGKWTGVRGANVLTF.

This clonotype appeared many times. The rearrangement joins TRBV7-9 to TRBJ2-5; D unclear. CDR3 length: 13 amino acids. The V end lost 3 bases, the J end lost 5 bases, and 10 bases lay between the germline ends. The germline CDR1 and CDR2 sequences are SEHNR and FQNEAQ (reference sequence). The CDR3, as DNA: TGTGCCAGCAGCTTTGCGATGGGGGAGACCCAGTACTTC. Translated, it gives CASSFAMGETQYF.

This clonotype was recorded many times. CDR3 in DNA: TGCAGCGTTGTCGGGGGCGGAGAGACCCAGTACTTC. Translation: CSVVGGGETQYF. The chain couples TRBV29-1 to TRBJ2-5, with D tentatively TRBD1 or TRBD2 (6 bases each). From germline, CDR1 is SQVTM and CDR2 ANQGSEA. CDR3 length: 12 amino acids. V was trimmed by 4 bases and J by 4 bases, leaving 10 bases between them.

This chain joins TRBV7-9 and TRBJ1-2; the D is unclear. The CDR3 contains 13 residues. Germline V lookup: CDR1 SEHNR, CDR2 FQNEAQ (reference sequence). Trimming took 7 bases from V and 0 from J, leaving 9 bases between them. Written as DNA, the CDR3 is TGTGCCAGCACCCTACAGACTAACTATGGCTACACCTTC. Its translation: CASTLQTNYGYTF.

This rearrangement joins TRBV6-5 to TRBJ1-3, with D perhaps matching TRBD1 (6 bases). The CDR3 has 13 residues. V was pared by 10 bases and J by 2 bases, with 12 bases between. CDR1 is MNHEY and CDR2 is SVGAGI in the germline V gene. CDR3 sequence (DNA): TGTGCCACCAGGGGAGGGCCTGGAAACACCATATATTTT. It translates to CATRGGPGNTIYF.

V and J are TRBV7-9 and TRBJ1-6; D is undetermined. V was trimmed by 6 bases and J by 2 bases, leaving 8 bases between them. CDR1 and CDR2 from the germline V gene are SEHNR and FQNEAQ (reference sequence). The CDR3 loop spans 14 amino acids. Written as DNA, the CDR3 is TGTGCCAGCAGGGCCGGGACCTATAATTCACCCCTCCACTTT. This codes for CASRAGTYNSPLHF.

In its sample, this clonotype was seen a few times. J is TRBJ2-7 and V is TRBV20-1; 7 nucleotides line up with TRBD2. The CDR3 has 11 amino acids. V shed 5 bases, J shed 12 bases, and the junction held 10 bases outside the gene matches. The V gene's germline CDR1 is DFQATT and CDR2 SNEGSKA (reference sequence). The CDR3: CSAESGTEGYF. DNA of the CDR3: TGCAGTGCTGAGAGCGGGACGGAGGGGTACTTC.

The V gene is TRBV19, the J gene TRBJ2-5, with D tentatively TRBD2 (5 bases). V was clipped by 9 bases and J by 4 bases, with 15 bases between them. This CDR3 region has 13 residues. In germline, CDR1 is LNHDA, CDR2 SQIVND (reference sequence). The CDR3 DNA follows: TGTGCCAGCCGACCCGGGAATGGAGAGACCCAGTACTTC. Translation: CASRPGNGETQYF.

Ten or more counts support this clonotype. This rearrangement joins TRBV7-9 to TRBJ2-7; the match to TRBD2 covers 8 bases. The junction had 6 bases not matched to a gene; V was cut back by 4 bases and J by 1 base. This CDR3 is 15 amino acids long. Germline V CDR1 and CDR2: SEHNR, FQNEAQ (reference sequence). CDR3 DNA: TGTGCCAGCAGCTCGCGGGGGGAGGATTCCTACGAGCAGTACTTC. It yields the protein CASSSRGEDSYEQYF. Complete variable domain (other parts from reference TRBV7-9 and TRBJ2-7): DTGVSQNPRHKITKRGQNVTFRCDPISEHNRLYWYRQTLGQGPEFLTYFQNEAQLEKSRLLSDRFSAERPKGSFSTLEIQRTEQGDSAMYLCASSSRGEDSYEQYFGPGTRLTVT.

This clonotype turned up a few times. The rearrangement uses TRBV7-8 and TRBJ1-4; no clear D. This CDR3 contains 14 residues. Trimming took 2 bases from V and 6 from J, leaving 10 bases between them. Germline CDR1 is SGHVS and CDR2 is FQNEAQ. The CDR3 region has the DNA TGTGCCAGCAGCTTAATTAGTGGGGATGAAAAACTGTTTTTT. It codes for CASSLISGDEKLFF.

The chain has TRBV28 and TRBJ2-6; D not certain. Germline CDR1 is MDHEN and CDR2 is SYDVKM. This CDR3 is built from 15 residues. V was trimmed by 7 bases and J by 0 bases, leaving 10 bases between them. CDR3 in DNA: TGTGCCAGCAACTACGCCCGCTCTGGGGCCAACGTCCTGACTTTC. It yields the protein CASNYARSGANVLTF.

The V gene is TRBV15, the J gene TRBJ1-2; a weak D match, TRBD1 (6 bases). Trimming cost V 1 base and J 10 bases, with 19 bases left between them. The length of the CDR3 is 15 residues. Germline CDR1 and CDR2: LNHNV and YYDKDF (reference sequence). The CDR3 spells CATSRAGQHMTLYTF. CDR3 DNA: TGTGCCACCAGCAGAGCAGGACAGCATATGACCCTCTACACCTTC.

The chain combines TRBV24-1 with TRBJ1-2, with 10 bases aligning to TRBD1. Germline V gene lookup returns CDR1 KGHDR and CDR2 SFDVKD. The CDR3 has 14 amino acids. The junction had 2 bases not matched to a gene; V was cut back by 2 bases and J by 6 bases. The CDR3 DNA reads as TGTGCCACCAGTGATTCCGGGACAGGGGATGGCTACACCTTC. Its protein is CATSDSGTGDGYTF.

This clonotype was detected a few times. This chain uses TRBV6-6 with TRBJ1-3, with D perhaps TRBD1 (5 bases). The CDR3 has 14 amino acids. Deletions cut 5 bases from V and 0 bases from J, with 8 bases between. Germline CDR1 is MNHNY and CDR2 is SVGAGI (reference sequence). DNA of the CDR3: TGTGCCAGCAGTCGGGACCCCTCTGGAAACACCATATATTTT. It yields the protein CASSRDPSGNTIYF.